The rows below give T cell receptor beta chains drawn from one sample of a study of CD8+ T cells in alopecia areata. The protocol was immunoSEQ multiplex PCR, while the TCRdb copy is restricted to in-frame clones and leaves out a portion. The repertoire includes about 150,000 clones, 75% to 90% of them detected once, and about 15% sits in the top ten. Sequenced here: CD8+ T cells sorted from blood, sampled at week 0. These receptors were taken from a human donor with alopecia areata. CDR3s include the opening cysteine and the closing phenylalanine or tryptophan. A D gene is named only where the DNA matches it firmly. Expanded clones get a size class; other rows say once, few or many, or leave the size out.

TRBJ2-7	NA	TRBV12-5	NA	TGTGCTAGCACTACGGGATCCTACGAGCAGTACTTC	CASTTGSYEQYF
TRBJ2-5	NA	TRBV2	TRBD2	TGTGCCAGCAGTGAAGCGGCTAGCGGAGACCAAGAGACCCAGTACTTC	CASSEAASGDQETQYF
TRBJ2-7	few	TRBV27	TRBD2	TGTGCCAGCACCCCGACTAGCGGAACTTCCTACGAGCAGTACTTC	CASTPTSGTSYEQYF
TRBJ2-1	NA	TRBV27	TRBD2	TGTGCCAGCATCGGCGGGGGGACCTACAATGAGCAGTTCTTC	CASIGGGTYNEQFF
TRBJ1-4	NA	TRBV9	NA	TGTGCCAGCAGCGATACAGACGACCGTAATGAAAAACTGTTTTTT	CASSDTDDRNEKLFF
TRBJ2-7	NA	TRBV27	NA	TGTGCCAGCAGTCTCACCGGGCCCTACGAGCAGTACTTC	CASSLTGPYEQYF
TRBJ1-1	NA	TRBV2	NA	TGTGCCAGCAGTGAACTCGGGGCAAGAAACACTGAAGCTTTCTTT	CASSELGARNTEAFF
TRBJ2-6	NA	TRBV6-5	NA	TGTGCCAGCAGTGACTCTGGGGCCAACGTCCTGACTTTC	CASSDSGANVLTF
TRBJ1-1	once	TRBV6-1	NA	TGTGCCAGCAGTCCCCGTGCTGCTCGAAACACTGAAGCTTTCTTT	CASSPRAARNTEAFF
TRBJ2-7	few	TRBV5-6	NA	TGTGCCAGCAGCCCAACGGGAAGCTACGAGCAGTACTTC	CASSPTGSYEQYF
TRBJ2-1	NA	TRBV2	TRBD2	TGTGCCAGCAGTGAGCCTAGCGGGAGACAATACAATGAGCAGTTCTTC	CASSEPSGRQYNEQFF
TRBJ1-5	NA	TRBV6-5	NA	TGTGCCAGCAGTTACTCGATCTCTGGTAGGCCCCAGCATTTT	CASSYSISGRPQHF
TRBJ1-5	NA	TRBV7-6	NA	TGTGCCAGCAGTCCGGATTATAGCAATCAGCCCCAGCATTTT	CASSPDYSNQPQHF
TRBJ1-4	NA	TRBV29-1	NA	TGCAGCGTTGAAGAGGCGACAACTAATGAAAAACTGTTTTTT	CSVEEATTNEKLFF
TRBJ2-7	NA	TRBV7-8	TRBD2	TGTGCCAGCAGCTTAGTCGGCGGGAGCCTGTCCTACGAGCAGTACTTC	CASSLVGGSLSYEQYF
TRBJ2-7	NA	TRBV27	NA	TGTGCCAGCAGTTTATTCCGGGACTACGAGCAGTACTTC	CASSLFRDYEQYF
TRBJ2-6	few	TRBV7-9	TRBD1	TGTGCCAGCAGCACACGCGACAGGGGGAGCTCTGGGGCCAACGTCCTGACTTTC	CASSTRDRGSSGANVLTF
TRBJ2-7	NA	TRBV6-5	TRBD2	TGTGCCAGCAGTTACACGACTAGCGGGAGTTCCTACGAGCAGTACTTC	CASSYTTSGSSYEQYF
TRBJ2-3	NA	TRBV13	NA	TGTGCCAGCAGCTCACAAGTAGATACGCAGTATTTT	CASSSQVDTQYF
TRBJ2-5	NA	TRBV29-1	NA	TGCAGCGTCCAGGTCCCGGCCAGGGAGACCCAGTACTTC	CSVQVPARETQYF
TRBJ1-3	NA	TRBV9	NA	TGTGCCAGCAGCCCCCCGGGGCCCGCCTCTGGAAACACCATATATTTT	CASSPPGPASGNTIYF
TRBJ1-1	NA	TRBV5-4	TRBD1	TGTGCCAGCAGCTTGGGGTTTGATGGACAGGGCCTCACTGAAGCTTTCTTT	CASSLGFDGQGLTEAFF
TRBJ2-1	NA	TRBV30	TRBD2	TGTGCCTGGAGATTTGCGGGGGGGTGGAATGAGCAGTTCTTC	CAWRFAGGWNEQFF
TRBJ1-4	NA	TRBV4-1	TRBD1	TGCGCCAGCAGCCAAGGGCCGACAGGGGGTTACGAAAAACTGTTTTTT	CASSQGPTGGYEKLFF
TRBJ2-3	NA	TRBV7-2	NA	TGTGCCAGCAGCTCGAAGGAGAGGAGGACAGATACGCAGTATTTT	CASSSKERRTDTQYF
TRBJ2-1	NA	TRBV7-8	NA	TGTGCCAGCAGCTTTACCGTAAACAATGAGCAGTTCTTC	CASSFTVNNEQFF
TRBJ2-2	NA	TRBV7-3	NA	TGTGCCAGCAGCCCCCTGCCGGGGGAGGTAAACACCGGGGAGCTGTTTTTT	CASSPLPGEVNTGELFF
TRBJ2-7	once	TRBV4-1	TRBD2	TGCGCCAGCAGCCAAGAGGCCCGGGGGGAGCGAGAGCAGTACTTC	CASSQEARGEREQYF
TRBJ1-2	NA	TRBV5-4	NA	TGTGCCAGCAGATCATCGGGGGGACTCACTTCTAACTATGGCTACACCTTC	CASRSSGGLTSNYGYTF
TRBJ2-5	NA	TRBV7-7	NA	TGTGCTAGCAGCTTAAAAACCCACGGGGCAGAGACCCAGTACTTC	CASSLKTHGAETQYF
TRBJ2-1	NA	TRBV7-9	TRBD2	TGTGCCAGCAGCGACCCCCTGCGGGGGGGGCCCCCCCCGAATGAGCAGTTCTTC	CASSDPLRGGPPPNEQFF
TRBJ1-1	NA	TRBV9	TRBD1	TGTGCCAGCAGCGTAGGGAGGGACAGCTATACTGAAGCTTTCTTT	CASSVGRDSYTEAFF
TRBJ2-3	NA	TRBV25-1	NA	TGTGCCAGCAGTGAATTAGGGAAGACCACAGATACGCAGTATTTT	CASSELGKTTDTQYF
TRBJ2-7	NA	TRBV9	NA	TGTGCCAGCAGCCCAGAAACTTACGAGCAGTACTTC	CASSPETYEQYF
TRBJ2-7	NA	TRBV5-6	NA	TGTGCCAGCAGCTTCGGTCTAGCACCGACCTACGAGCAGTACTTC	CASSFGLAPTYEQYF
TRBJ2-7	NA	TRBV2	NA	TGTGCCAGCAGCGTCGGGACTGACTTCTACGAGCAGTACTTC	CASSVGTDFYEQYF
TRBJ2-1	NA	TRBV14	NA	TGTGCCAGCAGCCCCCAACGGGGGCAACCAGGAGACAATGAGCAGTTCTTC	CASSPQRGQPGDNEQFF
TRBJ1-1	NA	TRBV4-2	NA	TGTGCCAGCAGCCAGGGTACACGGAACACTGAAGCTTTCTTT	CASSQGTRNTEAFF
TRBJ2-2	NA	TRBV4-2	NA	TGTGCCAGCAGCCCGGGGACGCCCAACACCGGGGAGCTGCTTTTT	CASSPGTPNTGELLF
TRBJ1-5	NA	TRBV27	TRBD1	TGTGCCAGCAGTTCCACGGGACAGTGGAGCAATCAGCCCCAGCATTTT	CASSSTGQWSNQPQHF
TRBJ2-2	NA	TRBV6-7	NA	TGTGCCAGCAGTTACACGGGGGAGACCGGGGAGCTGTTTTTT	CASSYTGETGELFF
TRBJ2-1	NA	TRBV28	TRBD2	TGTGCCAGCAGTTTATGGGCTAGCGGGAGCTTGAATGAGCAGTTCTTC	CASSLWASGSLNEQFF
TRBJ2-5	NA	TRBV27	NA	TGTGCCAGCAGTCCCCGCAGGGGGGGAGAGACCCAGTACTTC	CASSPRRGGETQYF
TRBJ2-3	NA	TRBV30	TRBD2	TGTGCCTGGAGTGTCCAAGCGGGATACACAGATACGCAGTATTTT	CAWSVQAGYTDTQYF
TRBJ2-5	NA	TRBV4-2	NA	TGTGCCAGCAGCCAAGTAGATCGGGATGGAGGGGAGACCCAGTACTTC	CASSQVDRDGGETQYF
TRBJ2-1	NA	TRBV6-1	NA	TGTGCCAGCAGTGAAGCCACAGGGAGCTCCTACAATGAGCAGTTCTTC	CASSEATGSSYNEQFF
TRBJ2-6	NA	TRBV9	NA	TGTGCCAGCAGCGCAAGAGGAGCTGGGGCCAACGTCCTGACTTTC	CASSARGAGANVLTF
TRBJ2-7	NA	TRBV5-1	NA	TGCGCCAGCAGCTTTGGGGTCGGAGCCTACGAGCAGTACTTC	CASSFGVGAYEQYF
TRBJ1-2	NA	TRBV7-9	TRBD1	TGTGCCAGCAGCTTCGGACAGGGGGCAAACTATGGCTACACCTTC	CASSFGQGANYGYTF
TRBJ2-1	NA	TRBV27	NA	TGTGCCAGCAGCCCTAGTGCTTACAATGAGCAGTTCTTC	CASSPSAYNEQFF
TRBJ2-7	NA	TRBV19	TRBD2	TGTGCCAGTAGTACTAGCGGGGCAAGCTCCTACGAGCAGTACTTC	CASSTSGASSYEQYF